This T cell receptor beta chain stems from a study of T-cell reconstitution after alpha-beta-depleted transplantation in children. In germline, CDR1 is DFQATT, CDR2 SNEGSKA (reference sequence). This CDR3 contains 11 residues. Trimming pared 4 bases from V and 2 bases from J, leaving 5 bases between. The library targeted TCRbeta and was prepared with unique molecular identifiers. TCRdb used MiXCR to reprocess the PCR reads, holding one entry per CDR3 protein. Of 300,000 to 400,000 distinct CDR3 sequences listed, 15% to 20% are singletons. Many counts were recorded for this clonotype. Its matching antigen is unknown. Study results and caveats: Reportedly, alpha-beta T cells present about two months post-transplant originated from several hundred expanded clones of graft origin.

The TCR was taken from a male patient between 2 and 15 years old who had a stem cell transplant for acute lymphoblastic leukemia, so the T cells may come from the graft donor. The input for sequencing was PBMCs, mostly from graft donor cells, taken 360 days after TCRalphabeta/CD19-depleted stem cell transplant. J is TRBJ2-5 and V is TRBV20-1; no clear D. CDR3 in amino acids: CSATQQETQYF. The CDR3 coding sequence is TGCAGTGCTACCCAACAAGAGACCCAGTACTTC.